One and the same sample provided the 32 T cell receptor beta chains below, sequenced in a study of cytomegalovirus exposure and HLA in healthy donors. Profiling relied on immunoSEQ multiplex PCR, and the TCRdb table lists in-frame clones only, not all of them. The sample records 200,000 to 300,000 clones, 86% being singletons. The sequenced sample consisted of PBMCs. The receptors were sampled from a woman aged 25-40 years in good health and CMV-seropositive.

This sequence joins TRBV5-4 and TRBJ2-5; 7 bases map to TRBD1. Per the germline V gene, CDR1 is SGHNT and CDR2 is YYREEE (reference sequence). After removal of 4 bases from V and 5 bases from J, the junction contained 8 bases not matched to a gene. The CDR3 has 14 amino acids. The DNA for the CDR3 is TGTGCCAGCAGCGCCACAGGGGTGGGGGAGACCCAGTACTTC. Encoded protein: CASSATGVGETQYF.

The rearrangement uses TRBV4-1 and TRBJ2-2, with 11 positions matching TRBD2. The CDR3 loop spans 18 amino acids. The ends lost 2 bases at V and 6 bases at J; junction bases unmatched: 11. Germline V CDR1 and CDR2: MGHRA, YSYEKL. The CDR3 region has the DNA TGCGCCAGCAGCCAAACCTGGCTAGCGGGAGGTAGGGCCGGGGAGCTGTTTTTT. Translating gives CASSQTWLAGGRAGELFF.

This sequence joins TRBV7-9 and TRBJ1-2; D possibly corresponds to TRBD1 (6 bases). The V end lost 2 bases, the J end lost 8 bases, and 12 bases lay between the germline ends. CDR3 length equals 13 residues. Germline V gives CDR1 SEHNR, CDR2 FQNEAQ (reference sequence). The CDR3 DNA follows: TGTGCCAGCAGCTTAACAGGGTGGGAAGGCTACACCTTC. Translation: CASSLTGWEGYTF. The full variable domain, rest sourced from reference TRBV7-9 and TRBJ1-2, is DTGVSQNPRHKITKRGQNVTFRCDPISEHNRLYWYRQTLGQGPEFLTYFQNEAQLEKSRLLSDRFSAERPKGSFSTLEIQRTEQGDSAMYLCASSLTGWEGYTFGSGTRLTVV.

This rearrangement joins TRBV15 to TRBJ2-7, with a weak D call TRBD2 (6 bases). The CDR3 runs 15 residues. CDR1 and CDR2 from the germline V gene are LNHNV and YYDKDF (reference sequence). V shed 1 base and J shed 3 bases, with 13 bases lying between them. CDR3 amino acids: CATSRGLDTNYEQYF. CDR3 DNA sequence: TGTGCCACCAGCAGAGGACTAGATACTAACTACGAGCAGTACTTC.

The V call is TRBV7-2, the J call TRBJ2-1; 11 nucleotides align to TRBD2. Losses at the gene ends were 7 bases for V and 3 bases for J; bases not matched to a gene: 8. Per germline, CDR1 SGHTA and CDR2 FQGNSA. The CDR3 is made up of 16 amino acids. CDR3 DNA sequence: TGTGCCAGCACCCTTACGGGACTAGCGGTCTACAATGAGCAGTTCTTC. Translated, it gives CASTLTGLAVYNEQFF.

In this sample, this clone turned up once. This chain uses TRBV28 with TRBJ2-7; 9 bases fit TRBD1. This CDR3 is 17 amino acids long. With V trimmed by 1 base and J by 5 bases, 12 bases remained unmatched. Per the germline V gene, CDR1 is MDHEN and CDR2 is SYDVKM. CDR3 protein: CASSLSSEGQGLHEQYF. The CDR3 bases are TGTGCCAGCAGTTTATCATCGGAGGGACAGGGTCTCCACGAGCAGTACTTC.

The CDR3 DNA sequence: TGTGCTAGTGGTTTGGATAGTTGGGAGACCCAGTACTTC. Encoded protein: CASGLDSWETQYF. This chain connects TRBV12-5 to TRBJ2-5; D uncertain. V was clipped by 1 base and J by 5 bases, with 8 bases between them. The length of the CDR3 is 13 residues. Germline V gives CDR1 LGHNT, CDR2 FRNRAP.

The sample holds one count of this clone. V is TRBV5-1 and J is TRBJ2-1; 14 bases agree with TRBD2. There are 18 residues in the CDR3. Germline V CDR1 and CDR2: SGHRS, YFSETQ. Losses at the gene ends were 1 base for V and 5 bases for J; bases not matched to a gene: 8. CDR3: CASSLRLAGGQSHNEQFF. The CDR3 DNA reads TGCGCCAGCAGCTTGAGACTAGCGGGAGGGCAGAGCCACAATGAGCAGTTCTTC.

V usage is TRBV6-5 and J usage is TRBJ2-2, with TRBD1 as a possible D gene (5 bases). CDR1 and CDR2 (germline): MNHEY, SVGAGI. The CDR3 is made up of 14 amino acids. V lost 5 bases to trimming and J lost 0 bases, with 7 bases between them. The CDR3 sequence is CASSRTTNTGELFF. The CDR3 DNA sequence: TGTGCCAGCAGTAGGACAACGAACACCGGGGAGCTGTTTTTT.

The CDR3 is CASSHQNPSYTGHTEAFF. In DNA, the CDR3 is TGTGCCAGCAGTCACCAAAACCCAAGCTACACAGGGCACACTGAAGCTTTCTTT. This rearrangement joins TRBV27 to TRBJ1-1, with a tentative D call TRBD1 (6 bases). Deletions cut 5 bases from V and 3 bases from J, with 25 bases between. Germline loops: CDR1 MNHEY, CDR2 SMNVEV (reference sequence). CDR3 length equals 18 residues.

As DNA, the CDR3 is TGTGCCAGCAGTACGGACAGCGCAATACGAGGTGGCTACACCTTC. This translates into CASSTDSAIRGGYTF. The chain has TRBV6-5 and TRBJ1-2; a weak D match, TRBD1 (6 bases). The germline V gene encodes CDR1 MNHEY and CDR2 SVGAGI. Trimming shortened V by 5 bases and J by 7 bases, and 20 bases separated the two germline ends. CDR3 length equals 15 residues.

This sequence joins TRBV5-1 and TRBJ2-7, with 10 bases fitting TRBD1. CDR3 size: 15 residues. Germline V gene sequence: CDR1 SGHRS, CDR2 YFSETQ. The junction had 7 bases not matched to a gene; V was cut back by 4 bases and J by 3 bases. The CDR3: CASSPAGDRGYEQYF. CDR3 nucleotide sequence: TGCGCCAGCAGCCCGGCCGGGGACAGGGGCTACGAGCAGTACTTC. The full variable domain, rest sourced from reference TRBV5-1 and TRBJ2-7, is KAGVTQTPRYLIKTRGQQVTLSCSPISGHRSVSWYQQTPGQGLQFLFEYFSETQRNKGNFPGRFSGRQFSNSRSEMNVSTLELGDSALYLCASSPAGDRGYEQYFGPGTRLTVT.

The gene calls are TRBV7-2 and TRBJ1-1; no definite D call. Trimming removed 2 bases at V and 3 bases at J, with 7 bases between. The CDR3 is made up of 13 amino acids. CDR1 SGHTA and CDR2 FQGNSA come from the germline V gene. CDR3 nucleotides: TGTGCCAGCAGCTTACTGGAGGACACTGAAGCTTTCTTT. Protein sequence: CASSLLEDTEAFF.

This clone showed up just once. This chain joins TRBV18 and TRBJ1-3; the match to TRBD1 covers 7 bases. CDR1 and CDR2 from the germline V gene are KGHSH and LQKENI. The CDR3 is made up of 17 amino acids. V gave up 2 bases and J gave up 0 bases; unmatched junction bases: 7. CDR3 DNA: TGTGCCAGCTCACCAGCACAGGGGAAACTCTCTGGAAACACCATATATTTT. Residues: CASSPAQGKLSGNTIYF.

The table lists this clone with a count of one. J is TRBJ2-1 and V is TRBV5-4, with 8 bases identical to TRBD1. This CDR3 comprises 15 residues. The trim removed 6 bases at V and 4 bases at J, leaving 9 bases unmatched. The germline CDR1 and CDR2 sequences are SGHNT and YYREEE (reference sequence). The CDR3 here is CASTIGQGQYNEQFF. In DNA, the CDR3 is TGTGCCAGCACTATCGGACAGGGTCAGTACAATGAGCAGTTCTTC. The full variable domain, in which reference TRBV5-4 and TRBJ2-1 provide the parts outside the CDR3, is ETGVTQSPTHLIKTRGQQVTLRCSSQSGHNTVSWYQQALGQGPQFIFQYYREEENGRGNFPPRFSGLQFPNYSSELNVNALELDDSALYLCASTIGQGQYNEQFFGPGTRLTVL.

This clone was seen only a few times. V and J are TRBV15 and TRBJ2-1; D not certain. CDR3 length equals 15 residues. CDR1 is LNHNV, CDR2 YYDKDF, per germline (reference sequence). The V end lost 5 bases, the J end lost 6 bases, and 17 bases lay between the germline ends. CDR3 coding DNA: TGTGCCACCAGCTCTCGCCGGATCGGCGGCAATGAGCAGTTCTTC. It translates to CATSSRRIGGNEQFF.

The CDR3 bases are TGCAGCGTTGAACCTCTTCGAGATTCTGAGCAGTTCTTC. It is translated as CSVEPLRDSEQFF. The V gene is TRBV29-1, the J gene TRBJ2-1; unclear D gene. Germline CDR1 and CDR2: SQVTM and ANQGSEA. The CDR3 covers 13 residues. The ends were cut back, 2 bases at V and 9 bases at J, with 14 bases in the middle.

This clone was seen once. The chain links TRBV6-4 to TRBJ2-2, with D tentatively TRBD2 (6 bases). Trimming took 4 bases from V and 8 from J, leaving 17 bases between them. Looked up from germline, CDR1 is MRHNA and CDR2 is SNTAGT. CDR3 length: 15 amino acids. This CDR3 is CASSARRRERGELFF. The CDR3 nucleotides are TGTGCCAGCAGTGCCCGGAGGAGGGAGCGAGGGGAGCTGTTTTTT.

This clone was counted a few times. J is TRBJ1-1 and V is TRBV5-8; 7 positions agree with TRBD1. Trimming at V came to 1 base and at J to 0 bases, leaving 3 bases not matched to a gene. The CDR3 has 15 amino acids. Germline CDR1 SGHTS, CDR2 YDEGEE. This CDR3 is CASSLRDSLNTEAFF. The CDR3 DNA reads as TGTGCCAGCAGCTTGAGGGACAGCTTGAACACTGAAGCTTTCTTT. Complete variable domain (other parts from reference TRBV5-8 and TRBJ1-1): EAGVTQSPTHLIKTRGQQATLRCSPISGHTSVYWYQQALGLGLQFLLWYDEGEERNRGNFPPRFSGRQFPNYSSELNVNALELEDSALYLCASSLRDSLNTEAFFGQGTRLTVV.

In this sample, this clone turned up a few times. J is TRBJ2-3 and V is TRBV18; 8 bases fit TRBD1. The V and J ends lost 2 bases and 0 bases, in that order; junction bases with no gene match: 4. Per the germline V gene, CDR1 is KGHSH and CDR2 is LQKENI. This CDR3 has 16 residues. The CDR3 sequence is CASSPVQGASTDTQYF. The CDR3, as DNA: TGTGCCAGCTCACCAGTGCAGGGGGCTAGCACAGATACGCAGTATTTT.

V gene TRBV2 combines with J gene TRBJ2-3, with a weak D call TRBD2 (5 bases). The germline V and J ends were trimmed by 1 base and 2 bases, with 7 bases remaining between them. There are 14 residues in the CDR3. Germline V gives CDR1 SNHLY, CDR2 FYNNEI. The CDR3 here is CASSEEAATDTQYF. As DNA, the CDR3 is TGTGCCAGCAGTGAAGAAGCGGCCACAGATACGCAGTATTTT.

This sequence joins TRBV6-5 and TRBJ2-1; 10 nucleotides line up with TRBD1. The V segment lost 2 bases and the J segment 7 bases; nucleotides outside the gene matches: 5. CDR1 and CDR2 (germline): MNHEY, SVGAGI. CDR3 length: 15 amino acids. CDR3 sequence reads: CASSYARDRGNEQFF. CDR3 in DNA: TGTGCCAGCAGTTACGCCCGGGACAGGGGAAATGAGCAGTTCTTC.

The V gene is TRBV11-2, the J gene TRBJ2-6, with D unclear. The germline V gene has CDR1 SGHAT and CDR2 FQNNGV. This CDR3 region has 15 residues. Trimming shortened V by 1 base and J by 1 base, and 5 bases separated the two germline ends. The CDR3 is CASSLGESGANVLTF. CDR3 DNA: TGTGCCAGCAGCTTAGGCGAGTCTGGGGCCAACGTCCTGACTTTC. Full variable domain (outside the CDR3, taken from reference TRBV11-2 and TRBJ2-6): EAGVAQSPRYKIIEKRQSVAFWCNPISGHATLYWYQQILGQGPKLLIQFQNNGVVDDSQLPKDRFSAERLKGVDSTLKIQPAKLEDSAVYLCASSLGESGANVLTFGAGSRLTVL.

The CDR3 loop reads CASSLSSDRLTRGLFF. The CDR3 DNA sequence: TGTGCCAGCAGTTTATCGTCGGACAGGCTCACGCGTGGGCTGTTTTTT. V gene TRBV27 combines with J gene TRBJ2-2; the match to TRBD1 covers 7 bases. The V and J ends lost 0 bases and 13 bases, in that order; junction bases with no gene match: 14. CDR3 length: 16 residues. Germline CDR1 is MNHEY and CDR2 is SMNVEV (reference sequence).

The CDR3: CASSNTRRSYEQYF. The CDR3 coding sequence is TGTGCCAGCAGCAACACGCGGAGGTCCTACGAGCAGTACTTC. The chain employs TRBV7-8 and TRBJ2-7; tentative D call: TRBD2 (5 bases). This CDR3 has 14 residues. CDR1 and CDR2 from the germline V gene are SGHVS and FQNEAQ. The germline V and J ends were trimmed by 5 bases and 1 base, with 12 bases remaining between them.

The chain couples TRBV6-6 to TRBJ2-3; tentative D call: TRBD1 (6 bases). The CDR3 sequence is 14 residues long. V was shortened by 6 bases and J by 0 bases, with 10 bases between the two germline ends. Looked up from germline, CDR1 is MNHNY and CDR2 is SVGAGI (reference sequence). CDR3 region: CASSTDRSTDTQYF. In nucleotides, the CDR3 is TGTGCCAGCAGCACGGACAGAAGCACAGATACGCAGTATTTT.

The V call is TRBV7-3, the J call TRBJ2-2; weak D call: TRBD1 (6 bases). Per germline, CDR1 SGHTA and CDR2 FQGTGA. Trimming took 5 bases from V and 4 from J, leaving 11 bases between them. This CDR3 has 14 amino acids. The CDR3 bases are TGTGCCAGCAGCCAGGGGCTACCCACCGGGGAGCTGTTTTTT. It yields the protein CASSQGLPTGELFF. The complete variable domain, with remaining parts taken from reference TRBV7-3 and TRBJ2-2, reads GAGVSQTPSNKVTEKGKYVELRCDPISGHTALYWYRQSLGQGPEFLIYFQGTGAADDSGLPNDRFFAVRPEGSVSTLKIQRTERGDSAVYLCASSQGLPTGELFFGEGSRLTVL.

The rearrangement links TRBV7-2 to TRBJ2-1, with 9 bases identical to TRBD2. Germline V CDR1 and CDR2: SGHTA, FQGNSA. V lost 2 bases, J lost 12 bases, and 11 bases stayed unmatched. The CDR3 sequence is 15 residues long. The CDR3 DNA reads as TGTGCCAGCAGCTTAACCGGGACTAGCTTCGGAGGGCAGTTCTTC. It yields the protein CASSLTGTSFGGQFF.

Only one count was recorded for this clone. The chain uses TRBV12-5 and TRBJ1-1; D is possibly TRBD1 (5 bases). This CDR3 is built from 15 residues. Trimming shortened V by 3 bases and J by 1 base, and 12 bases separated the two germline ends. The germline CDR1 and CDR2 sequences are LGHNT and FRNRAP. CDR3 bases: TGTGCTAGTGGTTTCCCATTCACAGGGAACACTGAAGCTTTCTTT. It encodes CASGFPFTGNTEAFF.

This clone was counted a single time. This rearrangement joins TRBV5-1 to TRBJ1-1; D gene uncertain. The CDR3 is 13 residues long. Germline V lookup: CDR1 SGHRS, CDR2 YFSETQ. V dropped 6 bases and J dropped 1 base, with 10 bases sitting between them. In DNA form, the CDR3 reads TGCGCCAGCACCCGGGGAGGGAACACTGAAGCTTTCTTT. The encoded protein is CASTRGGNTEAFF.

This clone showed up many times. V gene TRBV7-2 combines with J gene TRBJ2-7, with no clear D. This CDR3 spans 13 amino acids. Trimming removed 4 bases at V and 5 bases at J, with 12 bases between. From germline, CDR1 is SGHTA and CDR2 FQGNSA. The CDR3 sequence: CASSSPLSHEQYF. CDR3 bases: TGTGCCAGCAGCTCACCCCTGAGCCACGAGCAGTACTTC.

The chain employs TRBV6-4 and TRBJ2-1, with 8 bases fitting TRBD2. Germline assignment: CDR1 MRHNA and CDR2 SNTAGT. V trimming: 2 bases; J trimming: 6 bases; junction bases outside the gene matches: 0. This CDR3 spans 13 amino acids. The CDR3 is CASSDGTSNEQFF. Written as DNA, the CDR3 is TGTGCCAGCAGTGACGGGACTAGCAATGAGCAGTTCTTC.